Listed here is a single T cell receptor beta chain. Its antigen is not identified. Distinct nucleotide sequences in the sample also encode this CDR3. The data belong to a study of shared clonotypes between healthy human individuals. Overall study results and limits: Generally, naive subsets came out with larger estimated richness than memory subsets. Compared with clonotypes that all four donors shared, non-shared clonotypes had lower generation probabilities.

The V gene's germline CDR1 is KGHSH and CDR2 LQKENI. This CDR3 is built from 14 residues. V lost 3 bases, J lost 2 bases, and 3 bases stayed unmatched. Assay used: immunoSEQ multiplex PCR; TCRdb lists only in-frame clones, some missing. The table includes a few million clones, more than 85% detected once. The sequence was collected from a man younger than 35 in good health. Some clones in this sample may be carry-over from other donors' samples. This chain links TRBV18 with TRBJ1-2, with 7 bases matching TRBD1. The material sequenced was naive CD4+ T cells from PBMCs. Subset noted: CD45RA+ positively selected. CDR3 coding DNA: TGTGCCAGCTCACCTACACAGGGGAACTATGGCTACACCTTC. Protein product: CASSPTQGNYGYTF.